A few counts support the clone carrying this T cell receptor (beta chain). Sequence at one end of the junction differs from germline and may be a read error. For the second PCR, which ran for roughly 6 to 12 cycles, a sample-barcoded 5' primer and a J-beta primer mix were used. MiXCR was run by TCRdb on the 5' RACE reads, yielding one entry per CDR3 protein. The data contain 1.5 million to 2 million distinct CDR3 sequences, 39% of them singletons. The CDR3 runs to 15 residues. Germline V gives CDR1 MDHEN, CDR2 SYDVKM. The data were taken from a study of blood T cells in healthy people across ages. The TCR originated in a human donor in good health. The chain couples TRBV28 to TRBJ2-3; TRBD2 matches 7 bases. Source material: blood. CDR3 DNA: TGTGCCAGCAGCTTATGGGGGGGGAGCACAGATACGCAGTATTTT. As protein: CASSLWGGSTDTQYF.